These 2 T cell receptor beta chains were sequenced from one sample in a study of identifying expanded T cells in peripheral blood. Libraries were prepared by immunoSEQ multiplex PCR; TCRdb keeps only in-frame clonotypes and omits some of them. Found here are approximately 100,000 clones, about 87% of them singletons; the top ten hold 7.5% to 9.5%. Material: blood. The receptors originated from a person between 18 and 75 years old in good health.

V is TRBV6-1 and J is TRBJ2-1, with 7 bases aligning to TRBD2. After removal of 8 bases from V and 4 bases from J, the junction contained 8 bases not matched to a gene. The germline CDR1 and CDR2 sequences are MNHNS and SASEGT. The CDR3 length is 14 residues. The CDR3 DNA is TGTGCCAGCGAGAGGGGAGGGCCGTACAATGAGCAGTTCTTC. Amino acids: CASERGGPYNEQFF.

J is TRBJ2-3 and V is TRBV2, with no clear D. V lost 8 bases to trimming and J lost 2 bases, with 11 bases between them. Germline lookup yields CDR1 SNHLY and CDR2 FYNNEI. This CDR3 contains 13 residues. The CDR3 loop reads CASGVQVTDTQYF. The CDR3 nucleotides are TGTGCCAGCGGGGTTCAGGTCACAGATACGCAGTATTTT.